These 20 T cell receptor beta chains share one sample of origin, sequenced in a study of regulatory T cells in long-lasting Graves disease. This sample's time point: newly diagnosed GD, antithyroid drugs for less than 3 months. Extracted PBMC RNA gave rise to the TCR library. Building the TCR beta libraries relied on iRepertoire HTBI primers, and CDR3 regions underwent Arm-PCR. TCRdb re-called the multiplex PCR reads through MiXCR, storing one row per CDR3 protein. The table has 320,000 or so distinct CDR3 sequences, about 18% seen once; the top ten hold about 36%. The sample consisted of peripheral blood mononuclear cells (PBMCs), taken at new diagnosis, from a patient treated with antithyroid drugs. Receptors originate from a female donor with Graves disease.

In this sample, this clonotype turned up many times. The chain couples TRBV6-1 to TRBJ2-1; 8 nucleotides agree with TRBD1. Per germline, CDR1 MNHNS and CDR2 SASEGT. Trimming cost V 6 bases and J 8 bases; bases outside gene matches: 6. This CDR3 comprises 13 residues. For the CDR3, the DNA is TGTGCCAGCAGGGACAGGGTTGCCGATGAGCAGTTCTTC. Translation: CASRDRVADEQFF.

This clonotype was found many times. The genes are TRBV2 and TRBJ2-5; 11 bases are a match to TRBD2. The ends lost 6 bases at V and 2 bases at J; junction bases unmatched: 8. CDR1 is SNHLY and CDR2 is FYNNEI in the germline V gene. The CDR3 consists of 16 residues. CDR3 in amino acids: CASSRRLAGGQETQYF. DNA for the CDR3: TGTGCCAGCAGCCGACGGCTAGCGGGAGGTCAAGAGACCCAGTACTTC.

The V and J genes are TRBV27 and TRBJ1-4, with D possibly matching TRBD1 (5 bases). Germline CDR1 reads MNHEY; CDR2 reads SMNVEV (reference sequence). The CDR3 contains 14 residues. V lost 8 bases to trimming and J lost 6 bases, with 16 bases between them. This CDR3 reads CASAHGGVHEKLFF. The CDR3 DNA follows: TGTGCCAGCGCCCACGGAGGGGTCCATGAAAAACTGTTTTTT.

This clonotype was seen many times. The rearrangement uses TRBV19 and TRBJ1-1, with D hard to call. The germline V gene encodes CDR1 LNHDA and CDR2 SQIVND (reference sequence). V was clipped by 2 bases and J by 0 bases, with 4 bases between them. The CDR3 loop spans 13 amino acids. CDR3 nucleotides: TGTGCCAGTAGTATACACATGAACACTGAAGCTTTCTTT. Protein product: CASSIHMNTEAFF.

This clonotype was recorded at least ten times. The CDR3 sequence: CASSLGTGPNSPLHF. The CDR3 coding sequence is TGTGCCAGCAGTTTAGGCACAGGGCCAAATTCACCCCTCCACTTT. The gene calls are TRBV27 and TRBJ1-6, with a possible D match to TRBD1 (6 bases). The germline V and J ends were trimmed by 2 bases and 7 bases, with 12 bases remaining between them. Germline V gives CDR1 MNHEY, CDR2 SMNVEV (reference sequence). The CDR3 is 15 residues long.

The sample holds many counts of this clonotype. The chain couples TRBV2 to TRBJ1-2; D not resolved. The germline gives CDR1 SNHLY, CDR2 FYNNEI. V lost 6 bases, J lost 8 bases, and 10 bases lay in between. There are 11 residues in the CDR3. The CDR3 nucleotides are TGTGCCAGCAGCCTAGATGGAGGCTACACCTTC. Translating gives CASSLDGGYTF.

This clonotype was seen only a few times. This chain connects TRBV7-9 to TRBJ2-7; 8 nucleotides align to TRBD2. CDR1 and CDR2 (germline): SEHNR, FQNEAQ (reference sequence). V was pared by 1 base and J by 3 bases, with 8 bases of the junction left unmatched. This CDR3 contains 16 residues. In DNA form, the CDR3 reads TGTGCCAGCAGCTTAGGGCAATCGGGGGGGAGCTACGAGCAGTACTTC. It specifies CASSLGQSGGSYEQYF.

This clonotype appeared many times. The rearrangement joins TRBV7-8 to TRBJ1-6; possible D gene TRBD1, 5 bases. Germline lookup yields CDR1 SGHVS and CDR2 FQNEAQ. Deletions cut 8 bases from V and 6 bases from J, with 11 bases between. The CDR3 has 13 residues. The CDR3 DNA is TGTGCCAGCTCAGGGAAGATTAATTCACCCCTCCACTTT. This translates into CASSGKINSPLHF.

This clonotype was seen many times. This chain joins TRBV28 and TRBJ1-5; tentative D call: TRBD1 (6 bases). The CDR3 has 17 residues. Germline V gene sequence: CDR1 MDHEN, CDR2 SYDVKM. V was trimmed by 1 base and J by 1 base, leaving 14 bases between them. The CDR3 DNA sequence: TGTGCCAGCAGTTTATATAAGGGGGTTATGAGCAATCAGCCCCAGCATTTT. Amino acid sequence: CASSLYKGVMSNQPQHF.

At least ten counts were recorded for this clonotype. The rearrangement joins TRBV19 to TRBJ2-1; 9 nucleotides match TRBD1. Germline V gene lookup returns CDR1 LNHDA and CDR2 SQIVND (reference sequence). Trimming at V came to 4 bases and at J to 12 bases, leaving 4 bases not matched to a gene. The CDR3 is 12 amino acids. DNA of the CDR3: TGTGCCAGTAGTACCGGGACAGGGCTGCAGTTCTTC. The encoded protein is CASSTGTGLQFF.

This clonotype was counted a few times. The chain recombines TRBV7-9 with TRBJ2-1, with 10 bases that match TRBD2. CDR1 and CDR2 from the germline V gene are SEHNR and FQNEAQ (reference sequence). V was pared by 5 bases and J by 2 bases, with 6 bases of the junction left unmatched. The length of the CDR3 is 16 residues. Here the CDR3 DNA reads TGTGCCAGCAGCACACGGACTAGCGGTACCTACAATGAGCAGTTCTTC. Residues: CASSTRTSGTYNEQFF.

For this clonotype: A far bigger clonotype differs at one base, so this is likely a read error. The V call is TRBV7-9, the J call TRBJ2-7; the D gene is possibly TRBD2 (7 bases). The CDR3 is 15 residues long. V lost 2 bases and J 0 bases, leaving 11 bases between the germline ends. Germline lookup yields CDR1 SEHNR and CDR2 FQNEAQ (reference sequence). In DNA, the CDR3 is TGTGCCAGCAGCTTACTAGCGGACAGCTCCTACGAGCAGTACTTC. Encoded protein: CASSLLADSSYEQYF.

This clonotype was observed many times. The chain is built from TRBV4-1 and TRBJ2-3; either TRBD1 or TRBD2 may fit D (5 bases each). Per the germline V gene, CDR1 is MGHRA and CDR2 is YSYEKL. Trimming removed 5 bases at V and 2 bases at J, with 17 bases between. The CDR3 contains 16 residues. For the CDR3, the DNA is TGCGCCAGCAGCGGGGGTGAAAGGGGCGACACAGATACGCAGTATTTT. Encoded protein: CASSGGERGDTDTQYF.

This clonotype was seen repeatedly, ten times or more. This rearrangement joins TRBV11-2 to TRBJ1-2; 7 positions match TRBD1. The germline V gene has CDR1 SGHAT and CDR2 FQNNGV. The CDR3 has 16 residues. V shed 6 bases and J 4 bases; nucleotides not matched to a gene: 14. CDR3 protein: CASRPIRGEGVYGYTF. In DNA form, the CDR3 reads TGTGCCAGCAGACCAATCAGGGGGGAGGGGGTCTATGGCTACACCTTC.

This clonotype turned up a few times. V gene TRBV5-1 combines with J gene TRBJ2-2; tentative D call: TRBD1 (5 bases). The V end was cut by 0 bases, the J end by 4 bases, with 10 bases between. This CDR3 is 15 amino acids long. The germline gives CDR1 SGHRS, CDR2 YFSETQ. Here the CDR3 reads CASSLDTGSTGELFF. The CDR3 bases are TGCGCCAGCAGCTTGGACACAGGTTCCACCGGGGAGCTGTTTTTT.

This clonotype was seen many times. This chain connects TRBV7-8 to TRBJ2-1; D uncertain. Trimming cost V 1 base and J 6 bases, with 13 bases left between them. Per germline, CDR1 SGHVS and CDR2 FQNEAQ. This CDR3 spans 15 amino acids. The CDR3 nucleotides read TGTGCCAGCAGCTTAGACGGTGGGCCTTCCAATGAGCAGTTCTTC. Its translation is CASSLDGGPSNEQFF.

This clonotype was recorded a few times. The rearrangement uses TRBV29-1 and TRBJ2-6; no clear D. Per the germline V gene, CDR1 is SQVTM and CDR2 is ANQGSEA. This CDR3 has 13 amino acids. Deletions cut 3 bases from V and 2 bases from J, with 5 bases between. The CDR3 protein is CSVDHPGANVLTF. In DNA form, the CDR3 reads TGCAGCGTTGACCACCCTGGGGCCAACGTCCTGACTTTC. The full variable domain, in which reference TRBV29-1 and TRBJ2-6 provide the parts outside the CDR3, is SAVISQKPSRDICQRGTSLTIQCQVDSQVTMMFWYRQQPGQSLTLIATANQGSEATYESGFVIDKFPISRPNLTFSTLTVSNMSPEDSSIYLCSVDHPGANVLTFGAGSRLTVL.

This clonotype was picked up many times. V is TRBV2 and J is TRBJ1-5, with TRBD1 as a possible D gene (6 bases). Germline V CDR1 and CDR2: SNHLY, FYNNEI. Trimming shortened V by 4 bases and J by 0 bases, and 10 bases separated the two germline ends. This CDR3 is 15 amino acids long. The chain's CDR3 is CASSGGQYSNQPQHF. CDR3 nucleotides: TGTGCCAGCAGTGGTGGACAGTATAGCAATCAGCCCCAGCATTTT.

In its sample, this clonotype was seen many times. The chain recombines TRBV7-9 with TRBJ2-7; D may correspond to TRBD1 or TRBD2 (5 bases each). The CDR3 consists of 13 residues. The germline V gene has CDR1 SEHNR and CDR2 FQNEAQ (reference sequence). V was clipped by 5 bases and J by 7 bases, with 15 bases between them. The CDR3 sequence: CASSRGVLREQYF. In DNA, the CDR3 is TGTGCCAGCAGCCGAGGGGTGCTGAGGGAGCAGTACTTC.

On this clonotype: A much more abundant neighbour one base away suggests this may be a read error. The chain employs TRBV6-1 and TRBJ2-1; D is possibly TRBD2 (6 bases). The CDR3 is made up of 13 amino acids. V was trimmed by 6 bases and J by 10 bases, leaving 16 bases between them. Germline CDR1 is MNHNS and CDR2 is SASEGT. CDR3: CASRPGATYEQFF. CDR3 nucleotides: TGTGCCAGCAGGCCGGGAGCCACCTACGAGCAGTTCTTC.